This T cell receptor (beta chain) was captured by sequencing in a study of blood T cell repertoires in COVID-19. Study-wide context: Material from acute and convalescent COVID-19 was sourced from the United States, Italy and Spain. PBMCs, B-cell-depleted T cells, or T cells provided the cDNA or gDNA that made up the material.

Per the original data handling: Quantification of nucleated cells was approximated via reference gene primer amplification. Repertoires were generated with immunoSEQ multiplex PCR, while TCRdb's copy carries only in-frame clones and drops some. D and trimming were read from the DNA, whereas the V and J calls and clone size are those reported in that table. This sample has 210,000 or so clones, with roughly 80% found just once. This CDR3 contains 15 residues. The junction had 8 bases not matched to a gene; V was cut back by 6 bases and J by 10 bases. Germline CDR1 is SGHTA and CDR2 is FQGNSA. The clonotype was recovered from a man between 50 and 59 years old who had recovered from COVID-19. Sequenced material: peripheral blood. V usage is TRBV7-2 and J usage is TRBJ2-3, with 15 bases lining up with TRBD2. The CDR3 reads CASRQGLAGGSAQYF. The CDR3 DNA follows: TGTGCCAGCAGACAGGGACTAGCGGGAGGTAGCGCGCAGTATTTT. Looking up the rest from reference TRBV7-2 and TRBJ2-3 gives the full variable domain: GAGVSQSPSNKVTEKGKDVELRCDPISGHTALYWYRQSLGQGLEFLIYFQGNSAPDKSGLPSDRFSAERTGGSVSTLTIQRTQQEDSAVYLCASRQGLAGGSAQYFGPGTRLTVL.